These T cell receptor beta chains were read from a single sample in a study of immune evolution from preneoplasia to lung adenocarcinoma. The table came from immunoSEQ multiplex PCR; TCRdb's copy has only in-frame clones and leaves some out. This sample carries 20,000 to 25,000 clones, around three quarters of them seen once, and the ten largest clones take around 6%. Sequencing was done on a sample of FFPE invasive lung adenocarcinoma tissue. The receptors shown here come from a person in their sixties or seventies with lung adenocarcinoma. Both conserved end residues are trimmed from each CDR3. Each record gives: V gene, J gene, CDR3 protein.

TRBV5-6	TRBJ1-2	ASSLLGAGAHYGYT
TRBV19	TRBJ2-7	ASRGTGGGEQY
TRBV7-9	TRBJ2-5	ASSFGQETQY
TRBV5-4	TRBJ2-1	ASSLADRGWDEQF
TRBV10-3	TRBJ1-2	AISESWGYGYT
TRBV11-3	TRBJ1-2	ASSFDSPLDGYT
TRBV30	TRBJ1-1	AWSTRRGWPEAF
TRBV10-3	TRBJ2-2	ATYQFGPSGELF
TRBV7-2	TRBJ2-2	ASSSYTATGELF
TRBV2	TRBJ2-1	ASSYGNNEQF
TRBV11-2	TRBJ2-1	ASSLEGTVYNEQF
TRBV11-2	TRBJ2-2	ASRKLAGAANTGELF
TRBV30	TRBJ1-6	AWRDIGQAGRSSPLH
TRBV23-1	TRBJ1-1	ASSQGALTQNTEAF
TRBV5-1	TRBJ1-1	ASSFRDTEAF
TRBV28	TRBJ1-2	ASSLRLYGYT
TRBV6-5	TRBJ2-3	ASRSSTDTQY
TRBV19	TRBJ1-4	ASTHGQGDQGLF
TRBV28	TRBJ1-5	ASSLKAALSNQPQH
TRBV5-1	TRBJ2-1	ASSFSLAPGEQF
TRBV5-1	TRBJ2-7	ASSLGAGGGSYEQY
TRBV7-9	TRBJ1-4	ASSPTGGPTNEKLF
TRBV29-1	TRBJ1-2	SVAQFNYGYT
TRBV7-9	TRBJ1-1	ASSKDRGETEAF
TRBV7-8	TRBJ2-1	ASSFLLREWYNEQF
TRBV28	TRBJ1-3	ASSPVGAGTYGNTIY
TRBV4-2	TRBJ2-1	ASSPEVGLLANEQF
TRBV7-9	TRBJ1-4	ATGQGGEKLF
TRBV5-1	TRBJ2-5	ASRDQQGGEQETQY
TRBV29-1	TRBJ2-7	SVWDRREQY
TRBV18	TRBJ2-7	ASSPLAVRRAYEQY
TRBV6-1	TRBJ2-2	ASMLYKLNTGELF
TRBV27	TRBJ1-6	ASRPQAGQNSPLH
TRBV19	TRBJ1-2	ASNPPGANYGYT
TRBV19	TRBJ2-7	ASSTSGASYEQY
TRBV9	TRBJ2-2	ASSVRTSATGELF
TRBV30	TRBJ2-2	AQPAGGIGELF
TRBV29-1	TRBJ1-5	SVEGATSNQPQH
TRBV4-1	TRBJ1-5	ASSQATVNRPQH
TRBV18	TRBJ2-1	ASSLTGQDNEQF
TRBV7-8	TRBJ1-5	ASSERDRGNYQPQH
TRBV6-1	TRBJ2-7	ASSGRSGSEGYEQY
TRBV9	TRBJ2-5	ASSVGLGQRTRETQY
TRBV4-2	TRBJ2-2	ASSQSRGGGELF
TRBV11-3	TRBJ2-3	ASSRQSPGDTQY
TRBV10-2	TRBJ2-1	ASSTGGFDEQF
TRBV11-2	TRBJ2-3	ASSPRGGATDTQY
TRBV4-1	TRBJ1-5	ASSQGPKGGQPQH
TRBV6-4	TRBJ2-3	ASSPTGAGTDTQY